Each of the 29 T cell receptor beta chains below was sequenced from the same sample in a study of cytomegalovirus exposure and HLA in healthy donors. The PCR made use of 60 Vbeta and 13 Jbeta primers. The table came from immunoSEQ multiplex PCR; TCRdb's copy has only in-frame clones and leaves some out. Of about 140,000 clones listed, around 73% are singletons. Sequenced material: PBMCs. All receptors come from a human donor in good health.

This sequence joins TRBV27 and TRBJ2-7; D gene uncertain. The V end lost 0 bases, the J end lost 2 bases, and 5 bases lay between the germline ends. Germline V gives CDR1 MNHEY, CDR2 SMNVEV (reference sequence). The CDR3 has 13 residues. CDR3 coding DNA: TGTGCCAGCAGTTTATCGCGGACCTACGAGCAGTACTTC. This sequence encodes CASSLSRTYEQYF.

V is TRBV5-1 and J is TRBJ1-2; 8 bases are shared with TRBD1. J lost 7 bases, V lost 9 bases, and 14 bases had no gene match. Looked up from germline, CDR1 is SGHRS and CDR2 is YFSETQ. The CDR3 contains 14 residues. CDR3 nucleotide sequence: TGCGCCACAACCACCGGACAGGGAGGTTTTGGCTACACCTTC. This translates into CATTTGQGGFGYTF.

The gene calls are TRBV12-5 and TRBJ1-1, with TRBD1 as a possible D gene (6 bases). CDR1 and CDR2 (germline): LGHNT, FRNRAP. The V end was cut by 4 bases, the J end by 1 base, with 16 bases between. The CDR3 has 16 residues. DNA of the CDR3: TGTGCTAGTGGTTCCCCGTTCTTCAGGGGGAACACTGAAGCTTTCTTT. Protein product: CASGSPFFRGNTEAFF.

Notes on this clone: Likely a read error: the CDR3 ends without its conserved phenylalanine or tryptophan. The J gene is TRBJ2-7, the V gene TRBV27; perhaps TRBD1 as D (5 bases). Germline loops: CDR1 MNHEY, CDR2 SMNVEV (reference sequence). Trimming removed 8 bases at V and 7 bases at J, with 21 bases between. The CDR3 is 14 amino acids. CDR3 in amino acids: CASARTPRSTEQYL. Written as DNA, the CDR3 is TGTGCCAGCGCCCGGACACCTCGCTCCACGGAGCAGTACCTC.

This clone has a handful of counts. The J gene is TRBJ2-1, the V gene TRBV7-9, with 13 bases fitting TRBD2. J gave up 5 bases and V 5 bases, and 6 bases lay outside the gene matches. Looked up from germline, CDR1 is SEHNR and CDR2 is FQNEAQ (reference sequence). The CDR3 covers 16 residues. This chain's CDR3 is CASSPRLAGGHNEQFF. The CDR3 DNA reads TGTGCCAGCAGCCCCCGACTAGCGGGAGGACACAATGAGCAGTTCTTC.

The rearrangement links TRBV5-1 to TRBJ2-7; 9 positions agree with TRBD2. The J segment lost 1 base and the V segment lost 0 bases, leaving 5 bases of the junction unmatched. The germline CDR1 and CDR2 sequences are SGHRS and YFSETQ. The CDR3 runs to 16 residues. This CDR3 is CASSLGRTSVSYEQYF. CDR3 bases: TGCGCCAGCAGCTTGGGACGGACTAGCGTATCCTACGAGCAGTACTTC. Complete variable domain (other parts from reference TRBV5-1 and TRBJ2-7): KAGVTQTPRYLIKTRGQQVTLSCSPISGHRSVSWYQQTPGQGLQFLFEYFSETQRNKGNFPGRFSGRQFSNSRSEMNVSTLELGDSALYLCASSLGRTSVSYEQYFGPGTRLTVT.

The rearrangement links TRBV5-8 to TRBJ2-6, with 9 bases lining up with TRBD1. The germline V gene has CDR1 SGHTS and CDR2 YDEGEE. V dropped 4 bases and J dropped 1; count of bases not matched to a gene: 9. This CDR3 contains 18 residues. This chain's CDR3 is CASSIRPGTGSGANVLTF. The CDR3 nucleotides are TGTGCCAGCAGCATACGTCCCGGGACAGGGTCTGGGGCCAACGTCCTGACTTTC.

Only a few counts were recorded for this clone. The rearrangement uses TRBV6-1 and TRBJ2-6, with TRBD2 as a possible D gene (5 bases). The germline V and J ends were trimmed by 11 bases and 0 bases, with 8 bases remaining between them. The CDR3 loop spans 13 amino acids. CDR1 and CDR2 from the germline V gene are MNHNS and SASEGT. This chain's CDR3 is CAGGFSGANVLTF. Written as DNA, the CDR3 is TGTGCCGGCGGGTTCTCTGGGGCCAACGTCCTGACTTTC.

Remarks on this clone: Other DNA sequences in the same sample also yield this CDR3. J is TRBJ1-1 and V is TRBV6-1; 8 bases line up with TRBD1. Germline trimming cut 1 base from V and 4 bases from J; bases unmatched to any gene: 2. The CDR3 is made up of 14 amino acids. Germline CDR1 MNHNS, CDR2 SASEGT. Written as DNA, the CDR3 is TGTGCCAGCAGTGAAGGAACAGGGGGCACTGAAGCTTTCTTT. Its translation: CASSEGTGGTEAFF.

The genes are TRBV7-9 and TRBJ2-5; 7 nucleotides agree with TRBD1. In germline, CDR1 is SEHNR, CDR2 FQNEAQ (reference sequence). The V and J ends lost 4 bases and 3 bases, in that order; junction bases with no gene match: 2. This CDR3 region has 13 residues. CDR3 sequence: CASSSGTEETQYF. CDR3 bases: TGTGCCAGCAGCTCCGGGACAGAAGAGACCCAGTACTTC.

The chain couples TRBV7-6 to TRBJ1-1, with no clear D. Trimming left V 4 bases short and J 5 bases short, with 8 bases between. This CDR3 has 12 amino acids. The germline gives CDR1 SGHVS, CDR2 FNYEAQ. The CDR3: CASSSSGTEAFF. The CDR3 DNA sequence: TGTGCCAGCAGCTCCAGCGGGACTGAAGCTTTCTTT. Using reference TRBV7-6 and TRBJ1-1 for the parts outside the CDR3, the full variable domain is GAGVSQSPRYKVTKRGQDVALRCDPISGHVSLYWYRQALGQGPEFLTYFNYEAQQDKSGLPNDRFSAERPEGSISTLTIQRTEQRDSAMYRCASSSSGTEAFFGQGTRLTVV.

The chain uses TRBV28 and TRBJ2-1; 8 positions agree with TRBD2. With V trimmed by 6 bases and J by 2 bases, 6 bases remained unmatched. This CDR3 comprises 15 residues. Germline V CDR1 and CDR2: MDHEN, SYDVKM. CDR3 DNA sequence: TGTGCCAGCAGCTCGTCGGGGGGGCCCTACAATGAGCAGTTCTTC. Translation: CASSSSGGPYNEQFF.

V gene TRBV28 combines with J gene TRBJ2-7; D is unresolved. The CDR3 spans 13 residues. CDR1 MDHEN and CDR2 SYDVKM come from the germline V gene. The V end lost 4 bases, the J end lost 2 bases, and 9 bases lay between the germline ends. CDR3 in DNA: TGTGCCAGCAGTTCCACTAAGACCTACGAGCAGTACTTC. The encoded protein is CASSSTKTYEQYF.

J is TRBJ2-5 and V is TRBV5-4; maybe TRBD2 (5 bases). The CDR3 totals 13 residues. The ends were cut back, 9 bases at V and 7 bases at J, with 19 bases in the middle. CDR1 SGHNT and CDR2 YYREEE come from the germline V gene (reference sequence). The CDR3 DNA is TGTGCCACCAAGCTTAGGGATGGAGGGACCCAGTACTTC. It codes for CATKLRDGGTQYF.

This chain connects TRBV7-9 to TRBJ2-2, with 8 nucleotides matching TRBD1. The V segment lost 4 bases and the J segment 3 bases; nucleotides outside the gene matches: 7. Germline loops: CDR1 SEHNR, CDR2 FQNEAQ (reference sequence). This CDR3 has 16 amino acids. The CDR3 nucleotides read TGTGCCAGCAGCTCCCCGGACAGGGAGCACACCGGGGAGCTGTTTTTT. This encodes CASSSPDREHTGELFF.

V gene TRBV5-1 combines with J gene TRBJ2-3; 11 bases align to TRBD1. V shed 0 bases and J 4 bases; nucleotides not matched to a gene: 7. This CDR3 is 17 amino acids long. Germline CDR1 reads SGHRS; CDR2 reads YFSETQ. The CDR3 region is CASSLGWTGGEADTQYF. The CDR3, as DNA: TGCGCCAGCAGCTTGGGCTGGACAGGGGGCGAGGCAGATACGCAGTATTTT.

The rearrangement uses TRBV4-1 and TRBJ2-7; D is possibly TRBD1 (6 bases). The germline gives CDR1 MGHRA, CDR2 YSYEKL. CDR3 length: 14 residues. V lost 4 bases to trimming and J lost 7 bases, with 17 bases between them. CDR3 in amino acids: CASSRPGVEGEQYF. CDR3 DNA sequence: TGCGCCAGCAGCCGGCCAGGGGTAGAGGGGGAGCAGTACTTC.

The chain uses TRBV27 and TRBJ2-7; no reliable D call. V was cut by 6 bases and J by 3 bases, with 9 bases left in between. Germline V gene lookup returns CDR1 MNHEY and CDR2 SMNVEV (reference sequence). The CDR3 length is 12 residues. CDR3 in amino acids: CASSPIGYEQYF. In nucleotides, the CDR3 is TGTGCCAGCAGCCCGATCGGCTACGAGCAGTACTTC.

The chain is built from TRBV13 and TRBJ2-3, with 10 bases that match TRBD2. The CDR3 runs to 18 residues. CDR1 is PRHDT, CDR2 FYEKMQ, per germline (reference sequence). The V and J ends lost 1 base and 2 bases, in that order; junction bases with no gene match: 9. The CDR3 nucleotides are TGTGCCAGCAGCTTAGAGTCCCGGACTAGCGGCAACACAGATACGCAGTATTTT. This encodes CASSLESRTSGNTDTQYF.

This sequence joins TRBV6-1 and TRBJ2-1; the D gene is possibly TRBD2 (5 bases). The germline V and J ends were trimmed by 7 bases and 9 bases, with 19 bases remaining between them. CDR1 MNHNS and CDR2 SASEGT come from the germline V gene. This CDR3 comprises 14 residues. The CDR3 nucleotides read TGTGCCAGCACACCCGGGCCAGAAGGAGGTGAGCAGTTCTTC. It encodes CASTPGPEGGEQFF.

Points on this clone: The sample carries other DNA sequences with the same CDR3. V and J are TRBV28 and TRBJ2-5; possibly TRBD1 for D (5 bases). The CDR3 spans 13 residues. CDR1 is MDHEN and CDR2 is SYDVKM in the germline V gene. The germline V and J ends were trimmed by 6 bases and 2 bases, with 10 bases remaining between them. DNA for the CDR3: TGTGCCAGCAGGGCAGACAGACAAGAGACCCAGTACTTC. This sequence encodes CASRADRQETQYF.

The V call is TRBV7-6, the J call TRBJ2-5; 8 nucleotides match TRBD2. The CDR3 totals 14 residues. V lost 1 base to trimming and J lost 5 bases; unmatched junction nucleotides: 3. Germline V gene data show CDR1 as SGHVS and CDR2 as FNYEAQ. The DNA for the CDR3 is TGTGCCAGCAGCTTAGGAGCGGGGGATGAGACCCAGTACTTC. This gives the protein CASSLGAGDETQYF. Looking up the rest from reference TRBV7-6 and TRBJ2-5 gives the full variable domain: GAGVSQSPRYKVTKRGQDVALRCDPISGHVSLYWYRQALGQGPEFLTYFNYEAQQDKSGLPNDRFSAERPEGSISTLTIQRTEQRDSAMYRCASSLGAGDETQYFGPGTRLLVL.

The CDR3 DNA sequence: TGTGCCAGCAGCGTAGGAGGGAGATCCCACAATGAGCAGTTCTTC. It codes for CASSVGGRSHNEQFF. The chain has TRBV9 and TRBJ2-1; perhaps TRBD2 as D (5 bases). Looked up from germline, CDR1 is SGDLS and CDR2 is YYNGEE. V was pared by 0 bases and J by 5 bases, with 12 bases between. The CDR3 is 15 amino acids.

The chain employs TRBV2 and TRBJ2-7; 9 bases agree with TRBD2. The V segment lost 7 bases and the J segment 2 bases; nucleotides outside the gene matches: 6. CDR3 length equals 14 residues. Germline-derived CDR1 and CDR2 are SNHLY and FYNNEI. The CDR3 region has the DNA TGTGCCAGCATTCCAGCGGGAGGCCCCTACGAGCAGTACTTC. Its translation: CASIPAGGPYEQYF.

This clone was found once. The rearrangement links TRBV10-3 to TRBJ2-3, with TRBD1 identical over 10 bases. With 6 bases clipped from V and 2 bases from J, the junction kept 11 bases outside the gene matches. Germline V gene lookup returns CDR1 ENHRY and CDR2 SYGVKD. The CDR3 sequence is 17 residues long. DNA of the CDR3: TGTGCCATCAGGGCTTCCGGGACAGGGGCTTACACAGATACGCAGTATTTT. It translates to CAIRASGTGAYTDTQYF.

The gene calls are TRBV7-8 and TRBJ1-1; tentatively, D is TRBD1 (5 bases). Trimming left V 5 bases short and J 4 bases short, with 14 bases between. Germline V gene sequence: CDR1 SGHVS, CDR2 FQNEAQ. This CDR3 comprises 14 residues. CDR3 nucleotides: TGTGCCAGCAGCCCCAGGGTCACCAGCACTGAAGCTTTCTTT. Protein product: CASSPRVTSTEAFF.

The gene calls are TRBV25-1 and TRBJ1-1; no clear D. Trimming pared 3 bases from V and 2 bases from J, leaving 10 bases between. The CDR3 spans 14 residues. The germline CDR1 and CDR2 sequences are MGHDK and SYGVNS. CDR3 DNA sequence: TGTGCCAGCAGTGAGGAAACTAGTAACACTGAAGCTTTCTTT. It is translated as CASSEETSNTEAFF. Using reference TRBV25-1 and TRBJ1-1 for the parts outside the CDR3, the full variable domain is EADIYQTPRYLVIGTGKKITLECSQTMGHDKMYWYQQDPGMELHLIHYSYGVNSTEKGDLSSESTVSRIRTEHFPLTLESARPSHTSQYLCASSEETSNTEAFFGQGTRLTVV.

This chain joins TRBV10-2 and TRBJ1-1; D gene unclear. Germline-derived CDR1 and CDR2 are WSHSY and SAAADI. Trimming removed 10 bases at V and 0 bases at J, with 15 bases between. This CDR3 has 14 amino acids. The CDR3 protein is CATHLGVLNTEAFF. For the CDR3, the DNA is TGCGCCACCCATCTCGGGGTCCTGAACACTGAAGCTTTCTTT.

The chain joins TRBV5-1 to TRBJ1-2, with 7 nucleotides matching TRBD1. CDR3 length: 13 residues. The germline V gene encodes CDR1 SGHRS and CDR2 YFSETQ. J gave up 4 bases and V 3 bases, and 3 bases lay outside the gene matches. The CDR3 DNA sequence: TGCGCCAGCAGCTCCGGGACAGCCTATGGCTACACCTTC. Translation gives CASSSGTAYGYTF.